The sequence of this T cell receptor (beta chain) was determined in a study of beta chain features in type 1 diabetes. The authors reverse transcribed all of the isolated RNA, so sequencing captured expressed TCRB transcripts. Sequenced by immunoSEQ multiplex PCR; TCRdb stores in-frame clones only, minus some. This repertoire shows over 350,000 clones, about 15% found once; its top ten account for under 0.02%. This clone was observed a few times. V lost 6 bases, J lost 3 bases, and 8 bases lay in between. The CDR3 contains 11 residues. The V gene's germline CDR1 is SQVTM and CDR2 ANQGSEA. The V call is TRBV29-1, the J call TRBJ1-1; a weak D match, TRBD1 (5 bases). The receptor was isolated from a woman aged 18-29 years in good health. The sample consisted of naive CD4+ T cells from blood. The CDR3 sequence: CSVQGHTEAFF. For the CDR3, the DNA is TGCAGCGTGCAGGGTCACACTGAAGCTTTCTTT.